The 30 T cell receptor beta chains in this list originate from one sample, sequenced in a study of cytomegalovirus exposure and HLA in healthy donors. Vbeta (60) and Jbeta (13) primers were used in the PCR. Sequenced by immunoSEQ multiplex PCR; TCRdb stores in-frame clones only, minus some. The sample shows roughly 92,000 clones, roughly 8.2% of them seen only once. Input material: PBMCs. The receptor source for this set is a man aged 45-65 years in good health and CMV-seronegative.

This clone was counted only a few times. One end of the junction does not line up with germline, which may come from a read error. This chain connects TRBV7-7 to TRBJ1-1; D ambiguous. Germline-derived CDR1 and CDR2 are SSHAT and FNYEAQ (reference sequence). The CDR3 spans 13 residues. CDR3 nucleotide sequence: TGTGCTAGCAGCCCACTAATGAACACTGAAGCTTTCTTT. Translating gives CASSPLMNTEAFF.

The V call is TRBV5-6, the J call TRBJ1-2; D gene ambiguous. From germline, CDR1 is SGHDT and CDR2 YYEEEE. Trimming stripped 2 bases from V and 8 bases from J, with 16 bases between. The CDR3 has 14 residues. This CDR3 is CASSFDPKRSGYTF. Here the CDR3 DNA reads TGTGCCAGCAGCTTCGATCCCAAGCGTTCGGGCTACACCTTC.

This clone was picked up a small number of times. In DNA form, the CDR3 reads TGTGCCAGCAGGATACTGGGACTAGCGCCCTACGAGCAGTACTTC. This codes for CASRILGLAPYEQYF. This chain connects TRBV27 to TRBJ2-7; 10 bases fit TRBD2. V lost 6 bases, J lost 2 bases, and 7 bases stayed unmatched. CDR3 length equals 15 residues. CDR1 is MNHEY and CDR2 is SMNVEV in the germline V gene (reference sequence).

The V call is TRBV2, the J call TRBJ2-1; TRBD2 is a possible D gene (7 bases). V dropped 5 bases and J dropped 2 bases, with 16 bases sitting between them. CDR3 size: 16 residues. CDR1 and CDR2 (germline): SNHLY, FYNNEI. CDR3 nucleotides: TGTGCCAGCAGTCCTATCGGGGGGCTTACCTACAATGAGCAGTTCTTC. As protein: CASSPIGGLTYNEQFF. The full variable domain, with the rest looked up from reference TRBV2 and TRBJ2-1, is EPEVTQTPSHQVTQMGQEVILRCVPISNHLYFYWYRQILGQKVEFLVSFYNNEISEKSEIFDDQFSVERPDGSNFTLKIRSTKLEDSAMYFCASSPIGGLTYNEQFFGPGTRLTVL.

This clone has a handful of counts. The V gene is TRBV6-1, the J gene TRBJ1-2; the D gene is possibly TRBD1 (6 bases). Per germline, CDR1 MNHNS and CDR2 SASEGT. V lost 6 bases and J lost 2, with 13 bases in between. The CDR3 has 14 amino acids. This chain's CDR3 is CASSPGANNYGYTF. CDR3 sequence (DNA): TGTGCCAGCAGCCCAGGGGCGAACAACTATGGCTACACCTTC.

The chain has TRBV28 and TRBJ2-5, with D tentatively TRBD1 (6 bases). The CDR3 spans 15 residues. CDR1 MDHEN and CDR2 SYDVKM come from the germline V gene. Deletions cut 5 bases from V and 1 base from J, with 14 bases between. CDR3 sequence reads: CASSTPDRFQETQYF. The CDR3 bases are TGTGCCAGCAGTACCCCGGACAGATTCCAAGAGACCCAGTACTTC.

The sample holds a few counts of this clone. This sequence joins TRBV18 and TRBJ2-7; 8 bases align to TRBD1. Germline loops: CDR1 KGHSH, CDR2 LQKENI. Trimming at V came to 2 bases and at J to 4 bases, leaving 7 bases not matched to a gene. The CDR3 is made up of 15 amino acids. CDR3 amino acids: CASSPGLQGGYEQYF. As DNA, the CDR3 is TGTGCCAGCTCACCAGGCCTACAGGGGGGATACGAGCAGTACTTC.

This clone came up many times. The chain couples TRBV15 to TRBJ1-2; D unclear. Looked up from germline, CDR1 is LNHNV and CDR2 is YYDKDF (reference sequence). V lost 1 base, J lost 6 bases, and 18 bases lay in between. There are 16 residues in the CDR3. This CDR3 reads CATSRGQVRKSNGYTF. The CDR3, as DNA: TGTGCCACCAGCAGAGGCCAGGTCCGCAAGTCGAATGGCTACACCTTC.

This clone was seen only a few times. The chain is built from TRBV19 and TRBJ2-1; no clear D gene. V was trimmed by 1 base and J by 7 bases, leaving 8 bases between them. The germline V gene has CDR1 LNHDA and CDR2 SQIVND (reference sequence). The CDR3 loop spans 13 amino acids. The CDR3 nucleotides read TGTGCCAGTAGTATAGTCAGGAAAAATGAGCAGTTCTTC. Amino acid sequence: CASSIVRKNEQFF.

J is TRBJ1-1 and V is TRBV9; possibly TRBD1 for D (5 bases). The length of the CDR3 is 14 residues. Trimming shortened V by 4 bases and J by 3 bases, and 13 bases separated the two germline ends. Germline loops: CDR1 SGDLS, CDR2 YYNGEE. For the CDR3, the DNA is TGTGCCAGCAGCAAAGACAGCACCTACACTGAAGCTTTCTTT. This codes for CASSKDSTYTEAFF. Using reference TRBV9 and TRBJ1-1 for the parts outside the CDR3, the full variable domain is DSGVTQTPKHLITATGQRVTLRCSPRSGDLSVYWYQQSLDQGLQFLIQYYNGEERAKGNILERFSAQQFPDLHSELNLSSLELGDSALYFCASSKDSTYTEAFFGQGTRLTVV.

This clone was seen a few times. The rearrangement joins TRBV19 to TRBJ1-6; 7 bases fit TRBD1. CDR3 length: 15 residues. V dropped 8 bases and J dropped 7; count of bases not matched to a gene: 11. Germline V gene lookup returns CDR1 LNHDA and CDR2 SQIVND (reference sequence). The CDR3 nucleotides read TGTGCCAGTCGCCTAGACAGGGCAATAAATTCACCCCTCCACTTT. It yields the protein CASRLDRAINSPLHF.

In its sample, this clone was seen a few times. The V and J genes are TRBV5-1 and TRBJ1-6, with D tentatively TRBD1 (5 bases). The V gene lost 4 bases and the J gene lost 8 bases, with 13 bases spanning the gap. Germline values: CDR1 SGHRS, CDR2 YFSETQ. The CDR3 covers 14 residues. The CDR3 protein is CASSPLTTDSPLHF. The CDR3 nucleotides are TGCGCCAGCAGCCCGTTAACGACAGATTCACCCCTCCACTTT.

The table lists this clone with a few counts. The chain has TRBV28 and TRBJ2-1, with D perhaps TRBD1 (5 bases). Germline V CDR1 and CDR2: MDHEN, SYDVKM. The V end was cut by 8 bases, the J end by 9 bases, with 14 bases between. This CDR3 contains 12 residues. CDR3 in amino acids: CASGKGVSEQFF. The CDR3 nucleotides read TGTGCCAGCGGTAAAGGGGTGAGTGAGCAGTTCTTC. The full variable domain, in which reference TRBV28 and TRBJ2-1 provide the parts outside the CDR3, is DVKVTQSSRYLVKRTGEKVFLECVQDMDHENMFWYRQDPGLGLRLIYFSYDVKMKEKGDIPEGYSVSREKKERFSLILESASTNQTSMYLCASGKGVSEQFFGPGTRLTVL.

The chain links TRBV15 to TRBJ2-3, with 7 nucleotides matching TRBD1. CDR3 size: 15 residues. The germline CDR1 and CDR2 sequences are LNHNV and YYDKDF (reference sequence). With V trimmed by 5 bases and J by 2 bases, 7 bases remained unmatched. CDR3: CATSGRTGLTDTQYF. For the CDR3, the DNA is TGTGCCACCAGCGGCCGGACAGGACTCACAGATACGCAGTATTTT.

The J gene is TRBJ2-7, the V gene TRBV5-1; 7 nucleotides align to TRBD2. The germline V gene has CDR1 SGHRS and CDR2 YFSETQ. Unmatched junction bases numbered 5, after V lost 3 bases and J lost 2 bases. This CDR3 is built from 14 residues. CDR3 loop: CASSWDYTTYEQYF. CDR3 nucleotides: TGCGCCAGCAGCTGGGACTATACCACCTACGAGCAGTACTTC.

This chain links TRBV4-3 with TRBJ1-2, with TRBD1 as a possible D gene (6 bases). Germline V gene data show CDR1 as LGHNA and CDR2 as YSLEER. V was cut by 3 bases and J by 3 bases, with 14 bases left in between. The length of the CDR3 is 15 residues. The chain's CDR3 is CASSQSRDTYYGYTF. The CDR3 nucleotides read TGCGCCAGCAGCCAGAGCCGGGACACATACTATGGCTACACCTTC.

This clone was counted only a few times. CDR3: CASSPRGRETETQYF. The CDR3 DNA sequence: TGTGCCAGCTCACCACGAGGACGGGAGACAGAGACCCAGTACTTC. The chain has TRBV18 and TRBJ2-5; a weak D match, TRBD2 (6 bases). Trimming removed 1 base from V and 4 bases from J, with 13 bases in between. CDR1 is KGHSH and CDR2 is LQKENI in the germline V gene. The CDR3 consists of 15 residues.

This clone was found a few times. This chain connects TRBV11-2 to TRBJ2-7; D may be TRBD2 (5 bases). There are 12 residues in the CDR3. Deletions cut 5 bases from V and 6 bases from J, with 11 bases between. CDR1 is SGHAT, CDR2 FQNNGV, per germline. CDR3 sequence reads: CASSGSVGEQYF. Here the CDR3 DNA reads TGTGCCAGCAGCGGGAGTGTCGGCGAGCAGTACTTC.

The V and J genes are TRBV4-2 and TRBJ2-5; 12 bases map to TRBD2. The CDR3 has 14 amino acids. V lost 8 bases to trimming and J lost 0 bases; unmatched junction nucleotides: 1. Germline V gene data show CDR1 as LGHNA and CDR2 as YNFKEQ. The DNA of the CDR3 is TGTGCCAGCGGACTAGCGGGGAACCAAGAGACCCAGTACTTC. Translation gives CASGLAGNQETQYF.

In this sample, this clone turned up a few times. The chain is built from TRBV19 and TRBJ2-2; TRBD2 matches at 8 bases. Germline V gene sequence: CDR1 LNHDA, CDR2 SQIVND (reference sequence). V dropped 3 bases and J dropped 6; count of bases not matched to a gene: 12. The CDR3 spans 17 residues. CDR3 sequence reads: CASSINLSGASPGELFF. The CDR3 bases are TGTGCCAGTAGTATCAACCTTAGCGGGGCCTCCCCCGGGGAGCTGTTTTTT. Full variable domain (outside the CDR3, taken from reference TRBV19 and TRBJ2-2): DGGITQSPKYLFRKEGQNVTLSCEQNLNHDAMYWYRQDPGQGLRLIYYSQIVNDFQKGDIAEGYSVSREKKESFPLTVTSAQKNPTAFYLCASSINLSGASPGELFFGEGSRLTVL.

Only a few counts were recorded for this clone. Here the CDR3 reads CSVLARQGATATEAFF. The CDR3 coding sequence is TGCAGCGTTTTGGCCCGACAGGGGGCTACTGCCACTGAAGCTTTCTTT. V and J are TRBV29-1 and TRBJ1-1, with 10 bases lining up with TRBD1. The CDR3 runs 16 residues. The germline V gene encodes CDR1 SQVTM and CDR2 ANQGSEA. V shed 5 bases, J shed 4 bases, and the junction held 13 bases outside the gene matches.

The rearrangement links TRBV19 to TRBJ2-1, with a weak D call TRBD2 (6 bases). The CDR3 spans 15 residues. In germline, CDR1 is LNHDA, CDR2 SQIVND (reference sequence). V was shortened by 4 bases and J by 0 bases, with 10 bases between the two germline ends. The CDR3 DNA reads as TGTGCCAGTAGTAATGGCGGGGTCTCCTACAATGAGCAGTTCTTC. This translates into CASSNGGVSYNEQFF.

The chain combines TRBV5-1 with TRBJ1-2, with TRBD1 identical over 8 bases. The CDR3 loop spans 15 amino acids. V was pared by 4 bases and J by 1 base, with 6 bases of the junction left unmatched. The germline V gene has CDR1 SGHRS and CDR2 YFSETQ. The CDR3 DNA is TGCGCCAGCAGCCATAAGACAGGGGATAACTATGGCTACACCTTC. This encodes CASSHKTGDNYGYTF.

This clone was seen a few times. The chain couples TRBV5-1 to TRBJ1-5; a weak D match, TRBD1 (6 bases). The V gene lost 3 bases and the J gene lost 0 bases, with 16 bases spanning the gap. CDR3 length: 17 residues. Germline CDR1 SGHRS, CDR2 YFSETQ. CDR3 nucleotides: TGCGCCAGCAGCTCGATATCAGGACAGATTAGCAATCAGCCCCAGCATTTT. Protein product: CASSSISGQISNQPQHF.

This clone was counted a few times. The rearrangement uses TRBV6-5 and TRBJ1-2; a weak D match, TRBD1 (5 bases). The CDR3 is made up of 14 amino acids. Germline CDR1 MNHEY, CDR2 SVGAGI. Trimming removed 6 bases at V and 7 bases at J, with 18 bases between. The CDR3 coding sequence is TGTGCCAGCAGGGACCACAGGTCGAGCATTGGCTACACCTTC. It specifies CASRDHRSSIGYTF.

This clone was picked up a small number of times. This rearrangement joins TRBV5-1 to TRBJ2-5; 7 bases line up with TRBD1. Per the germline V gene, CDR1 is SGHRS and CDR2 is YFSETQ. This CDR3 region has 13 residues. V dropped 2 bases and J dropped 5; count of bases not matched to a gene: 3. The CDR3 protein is CASSFDREETQYF. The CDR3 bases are TGCGCCAGCAGCTTCGACAGGGAGGAGACCCAGTACTTC.

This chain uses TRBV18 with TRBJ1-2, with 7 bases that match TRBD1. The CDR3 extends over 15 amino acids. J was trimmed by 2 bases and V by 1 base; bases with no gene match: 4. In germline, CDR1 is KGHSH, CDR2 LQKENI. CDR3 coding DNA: TGTGCCAGCTCACCACAGGAAGGGGGCAACTATGGCTACACCTTC. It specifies CASSPQEGGNYGYTF.

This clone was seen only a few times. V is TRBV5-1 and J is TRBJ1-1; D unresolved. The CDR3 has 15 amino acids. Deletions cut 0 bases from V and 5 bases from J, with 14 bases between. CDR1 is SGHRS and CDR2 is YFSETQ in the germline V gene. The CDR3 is CASSLARGELTEAFF. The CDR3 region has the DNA TGCGCCAGCAGCTTGGCTCGGGGAGAATTGACTGAAGCTTTCTTT. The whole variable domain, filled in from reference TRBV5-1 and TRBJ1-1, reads KAGVTQTPRYLIKTRGQQVTLSCSPISGHRSVSWYQQTPGQGLQFLFEYFSETQRNKGNFPGRFSGRQFSNSRSEMNVSTLELGDSALYLCASSLARGELTEAFFGQGTRLTVV.

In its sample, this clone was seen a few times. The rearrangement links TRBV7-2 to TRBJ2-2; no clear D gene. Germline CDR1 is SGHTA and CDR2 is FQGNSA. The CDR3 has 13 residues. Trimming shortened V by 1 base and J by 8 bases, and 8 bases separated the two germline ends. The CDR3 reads CASSLVIRGELFF. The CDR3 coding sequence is TGTGCCAGCAGCTTAGTTATTAGAGGGGAGCTGTTTTTT.

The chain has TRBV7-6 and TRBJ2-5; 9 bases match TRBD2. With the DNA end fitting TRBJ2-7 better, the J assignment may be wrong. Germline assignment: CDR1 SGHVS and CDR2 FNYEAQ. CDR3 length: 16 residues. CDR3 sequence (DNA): TGTGCCAGCAGCTTAGAAATAGCGGGAGCTTCCTACGAGCAGTACTTC. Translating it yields CASSLEIAGASYEQYF.